This T cell receptor (beta chain) comes out of a study of blood T cell repertoires in COVID-19. Study summary: The samples span acute and convalescent COVID-19 from the United States, Italy and Spain. From T cells, B-cell-depleted T cells, or PBMCs came the material, which was cDNA or gDNA.

As handled by the study authors: How many nucleated cells were present was estimated from reference gene primer amplification. The protocol was immunoSEQ multiplex PCR, while the TCRdb copy is restricted to in-frame clones and leaves out a portion. The DNA was the basis for D and trimming; V, J and clone size are from that table. The sample yields around 41,000 clones, 88% seen once. Per germline, CDR1 PRHDT and CDR2 FYEKMQ (reference sequence). V gave up 4 bases and J gave up 3 bases; unmatched junction bases: 2. The CDR3 is made up of 15 amino acids. The chain combines TRBV13 with TRBJ1-4; 10 bases are a match to TRBD1. Sequencing was performed on peripheral blood. This clonotype originated in a human donor in a cohort sampled during active COVID-19. CDR3 in DNA: TGTGCCAGCAGCTGGGGGACAGGGGCTAATGAAAAACTGTTTTTT. This codes for CASSWGTGANEKLFF.